Listed below are T cell receptor beta chains from one sample, sequenced in a study of cytomegalovirus exposure and HLA in healthy donors. Using immunoSEQ multiplex PCR, the repertoire was profiled, and TCRdb retains in-frame clones only, with some absent. The sample yields about 220,000 clones, 88% seen once. The sample taken for sequencing was PBMCs. The receptors originated from a woman aged 18-29 years in good health and CMV-seronegative. CDR3s include the opening cysteine and the closing phenylalanine or tryptophan.

v_call	j_call	cdr3_length	cdr3_aa
TRBV18	TRBJ2-3	17	CASSPRVSGGSTDTQYF
TRBV4-2	TRBJ1-2	17	CASSQDSDTPSVYGYTF
TRBV23-1	TRBJ2-7	15	CASSSPGTPSYEQYF
TRBV7-9	TRBJ2-7	16	CASSLDPPGLIYEQYF
TRBV2	TRBJ2-1	18	CASSEAPSLAGGADEQFF
TRBV28	TRBJ1-2	13	CATRDIINYGYTF
TRBV30	TRBJ2-1	19	CAWSGVGLAGGGSYNEQFF
TRBV6-5	TRBJ2-1	15	CASSYSPAGGNEQFF
TRBV19	TRBJ2-1	17	CASSMTPRQGLYNEQFF
TRBV28	TRBJ2-3	15	CASSFTAGVRDTQYF
TRBV27	TRBJ1-1	13	CASSLQGRTEAFF
TRBV6-4	TRBJ2-2	15	CASSALAGTTGELFF
TRBV4-1	TRBJ2-1	18	CASSHSGQGLAGAGEQFF
TRBV2	TRBJ2-2	15	CASSGLASEGRELFF
TRBV14	TRBJ2-7	14	CASSYKGYSYEQYF
TRBV6-5	TRBJ1-1	14	CASSPTGGNTEAFF
TRBV27	TRBJ2-7	15	CASSLVGQGPYEQYF
TRBV18	TRBJ1-3	14	CASSRQGSGNTIYF
TRBV5-1	TRBJ2-7	13	CASSTGTTYEQYF
TRBV6-5	TRBJ2-7	15	CASSYAGEGLYEQYF
TRBV7-3	TRBJ2-7	16	CASSLVGRASSYEQYF
TRBV27	TRBJ2-3	16	CASSLLRGQGPDTQYF
TRBV7-9	TRBJ2-7	14	CASSDQGRRNEQYF
TRBV9	TRBJ2-7	14	CASSGTTSSYEQYF
TRBV30	TRBJ2-5	14	CAWGGTGEQETQYF
TRBV6-1	TRBJ2-2	14	CASRGTSDTGELFF
TRBV4-1	TRBJ2-3	12	CASSQIADTQYF
TRBV9	TRBJ2-7	15	CASSVNGRRVDEQYF
TRBV11-3	TRBJ2-1	12	CASSLGDSEQFF
TRBV25-1	TRBJ2-3	15	CASSEFAGGTDTQYF
TRBV5-1	TRBJ2-7	13	CASRTSQAGEQYF
TRBV28	TRBJ2-1	14	CASKERGLNNEQFF
TRBV7-7	TRBJ2-1	15	CASSSSLTSYNEQFF
TRBV19	TRBJ1-1	17	CASSIRGRGILMTEAFF
TRBV27	TRBJ1-2	13	CASSLVGQGTYTF
TRBV18	TRBJ1-5	13	CASSPNRQEPQHF
TRBV28	TRBJ1-5	14	CASSRTGGLMPQHF